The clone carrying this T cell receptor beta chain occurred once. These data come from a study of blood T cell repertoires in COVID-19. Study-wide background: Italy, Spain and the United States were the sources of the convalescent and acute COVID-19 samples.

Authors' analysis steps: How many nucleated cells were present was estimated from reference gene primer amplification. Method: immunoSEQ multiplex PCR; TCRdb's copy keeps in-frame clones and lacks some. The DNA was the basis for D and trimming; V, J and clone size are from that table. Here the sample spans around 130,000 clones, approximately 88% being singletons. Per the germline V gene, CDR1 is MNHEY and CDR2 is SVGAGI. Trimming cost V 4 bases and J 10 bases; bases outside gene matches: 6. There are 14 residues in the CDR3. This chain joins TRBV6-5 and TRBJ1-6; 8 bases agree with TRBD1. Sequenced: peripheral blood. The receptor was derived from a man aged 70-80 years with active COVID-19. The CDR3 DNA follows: TGTGCCAGCAGTTTACAGGGGGGGGCATCACCCCTCCACTTT. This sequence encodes CASSLQGGASPLHF.